The 15 T cell receptor beta chains below come from one sample, sequenced in a study of T-cell memory formation after mild COVID-19. One entry per CDR3 protein results from TCRdb running MiXCR on the 5' RACE reads. The data hold 100,000 to 150,000 distinct CDR3 sequences, with over 15% observed a single time. Material for sequencing was PBMCs or a T cell subset sorted from them (not recorded which). The receptors stem from a man younger than 35 who had mild COVID-19 (a few samples of this study predate the infection). Cell type and time point are not known.

As concerns this clonotype: Given the absence of the conserved phenylalanine or tryptophan at the CDR3 end, a read error is likely. The chain has TRBV9 and TRBJ2-5; D is ambiguous. The CDR3 length is 13 residues. The germline V and J ends were trimmed by 0 bases and 5 bases, with 8 bases remaining between them. From germline, CDR1 is SGDLS and CDR2 YYNGEE. CDR3 DNA: TGTGCCAGCAGCGTAGCAGTACAGGAGACCCAGTACTTA. Residues: CASSVAVQETQYL.

This rearrangement joins TRBV11-2 to TRBJ1-3; D gene ambiguous. Trimming took off 5 bases at V and 4 bases at J, with 12 bases between the two ends. This CDR3 comprises 14 residues. The germline V gene encodes CDR1 SGHAT and CDR2 FQNNGV. The CDR3, as DNA: TGTGCCAGCAGCAACCGAAGGGCGGGAAACACCATATATTTT. Its protein is CASSNRRAGNTIYF.

The genes are TRBV4-3 and TRBJ1-3; the D is unclear. V was pared by 0 bases and J by 1 base, with 16 bases between. CDR3 length: 18 residues. Germline assignment: CDR1 LGHNA and CDR2 YSLEER. The CDR3: CASSQDRYGVSSGNTIYF. In DNA form, the CDR3 reads TGCGCCAGCAGCCAAGATCGGTACGGGGTTTCATCTGGAAACACCATATATTTT.

The table lists this clonotype with many counts. The chain carries TRBV5-1 and TRBJ2-3; the D call may be TRBD1 or TRBD2 (5 bases each). Germline V lookup: CDR1 SGHRS, CDR2 YFSETQ. The CDR3 runs 14 residues. Deletions cut 6 bases from V and 1 base from J, with 12 bases between. In DNA form, the CDR3 reads TGCGCCAGCAAGTCGGGGCAGGGCACAGATACGCAGTATTTT. Translating gives CASKSGQGTDTQYF.

The V and J genes are TRBV4-3 and TRBJ1-1, with D unresolved. This CDR3 has 14 residues. Germline values: CDR1 LGHNA, CDR2 YSLEER. V lost 1 base, J lost 12 bases, and 18 bases lay in between. The CDR3 protein is CASSQVNDGRSPFF. CDR3 nucleotide sequence: TGCGCCAGCAGCCAAGTAAATGACGGTCGGTCGCCTTTCTTT.

The gene calls are TRBV5-1 and TRBJ2-1; TRBD2 matches 15 bases. The CDR3 is 16 residues long. The junction had 8 bases not matched to a gene; V was cut back by 5 bases and J by 8 bases. Germline loops: CDR1 SGHRS, CDR2 YFSETQ. The CDR3 reads CASRTGTSGGIDEQFF. Here the CDR3 DNA reads TGCGCCAGCAGGACCGGGACTAGCGGGGGGATAGATGAGCAGTTCTTC.

The genes are TRBV6-4 and TRBJ2-2; either TRBD1 or TRBD2 may supply D (5 bases each). The ends were cut back, 3 bases at V and 4 bases at J, with 15 bases in the middle. The germline V gene encodes CDR1 MRHNA and CDR2 SNTAGT. The CDR3 length is 16 residues. The CDR3 sequence: CASSDPFGASTGELFF. The CDR3 DNA reads as TGTGCCAGCAGTGATCCCTTCGGGGCCTCCACCGGGGAGCTGTTTTTT.

V is TRBV25-1 and J is TRBJ2-3; D may be TRBD2 (5 bases). V shed 8 bases and J shed 1 base, with 13 bases lying between them. Germline-derived CDR1 and CDR2 are MGHDK and SYGVNS. The CDR3 contains 14 residues. As DNA, the CDR3 is TGTGCCAGCCGCGATGCGCGGGGCACAGATACGCAGTATTTT. Its translation: CASRDARGTDTQYF.

The table lists this clonotype with a few counts. The V and J genes are TRBV4-2 and TRBJ2-3; D ambiguous. CDR1 and CDR2 from the germline V gene are LGHNA and YNFKEQ. The CDR3 runs 16 residues. V was trimmed by 0 bases and J by 6 bases, leaving 16 bases between them. The DNA of the CDR3 is TGTGCCAGCAGCCAAGATAGAGCACTTGACGGGGATACGCAGTATTTT. Translating gives CASSQDRALDGDTQYF.

This clonotype turned up a few times. V is TRBV11-3 and J is TRBJ2-1; 9 bases are shared with TRBD2. CDR3 length: 15 amino acids. V lost 3 bases to trimming and J lost 4 bases; unmatched junction nucleotides: 4. Germline loops: CDR1 SGHNT, CDR2 YENEEA. CDR3 sequence (DNA): TGTGCCAGCAGCTTCTCTAGCGGGGCTTACAATGAGCAGTTCTTC. Translated: CASSFSSGAYNEQFF.

The V and J genes are TRBV28 and TRBJ2-5; 8 nucleotides align to TRBD1. Trimming removed 6 bases from V and 7 bases from J; junction bases left unmatched: 10. Germline-derived CDR1 and CDR2 are MDHEN and SYDVKM. This CDR3 region has 14 residues. This CDR3 is CASSPGQGWATQYF. CDR3 DNA sequence: TGTGCCAGCAGCCCAGGACAGGGTTGGGCGACCCAGTACTTC.

The chain recombines TRBV5-1 with TRBJ2-1, with D possibly being TRBD1 (6 bases). Per the germline V gene, CDR1 is SGHRS and CDR2 is YFSETQ. V gave up 3 bases and J gave up 5 bases, with 9 bases separating them. This CDR3 has 13 amino acids. The CDR3 sequence is CASSSQGNNEQFF. CDR3 DNA sequence: TGCGCCAGCAGCTCCCAGGGGAACAATGAGCAGTTCTTC. The full variable domain, rest sourced from reference TRBV5-1 and TRBJ2-1, is KAGVTQTPRYLIKTRGQQVTLSCSPISGHRSVSWYQQTPGQGLQFLFEYFSETQRNKGNFPGRFSGRQFSNSRSEMNVSTLELGDSALYLCASSSQGNNEQFFGPGTRLTVL.

This clonotype was seen more than once but under ten times. V usage is TRBV10-3 and J usage is TRBJ2-7; D possibly corresponds to TRBD1 (6 bases). The CDR3 covers 13 residues. The germline CDR1 and CDR2 sequences are ENHRY and SYGVKD. Trimming stripped 5 bases from V and 0 bases from J, with 8 bases between. The CDR3 region is CAISRTDSYEQYV. In DNA, the CDR3 is TGTGCCATCAGTAGGACAGACTCCTACGAGCAGTACGTC.

The V call is TRBV20-1, the J call TRBJ1-5; 7 bases are a match to TRBD1. Germline V gene lookup returns CDR1 DFQATT and CDR2 SNEGSKA (reference sequence). J gave up 4 bases and V 2 bases, and 8 bases lay outside the gene matches. This CDR3 has 15 residues. In DNA, the CDR3 is TGCAGTGCTAGACGAACAGGGGTTATTAATCAGCCCCAGCATTTT. It codes for CSARRTGVINQPQHF.

CDR3 sequence: CASSLSTNNEQFF. In nucleotides, the CDR3 is TGCGCCAGCAGCTTGTCCACTAACAATGAGCAGTTCTTC. The chain couples TRBV5-1 to TRBJ2-1; D unresolved. Trimming took 1 base from V and 5 from J, leaving 7 bases between them. Germline V lookup: CDR1 SGHRS, CDR2 YFSETQ. This CDR3 has 13 residues.